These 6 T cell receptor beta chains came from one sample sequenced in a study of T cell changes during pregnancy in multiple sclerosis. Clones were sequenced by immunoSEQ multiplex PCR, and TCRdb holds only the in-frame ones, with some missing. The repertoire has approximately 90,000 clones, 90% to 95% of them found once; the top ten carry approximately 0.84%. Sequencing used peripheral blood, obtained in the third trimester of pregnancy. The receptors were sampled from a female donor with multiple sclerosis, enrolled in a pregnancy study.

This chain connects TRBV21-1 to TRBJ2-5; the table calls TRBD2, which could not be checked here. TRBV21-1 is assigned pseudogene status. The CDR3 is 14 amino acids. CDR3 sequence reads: CASFDGTDEETQYF. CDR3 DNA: TGTGCCAGCTTTGATGGGACTGATGAAGAGACCCAGTACTTC.

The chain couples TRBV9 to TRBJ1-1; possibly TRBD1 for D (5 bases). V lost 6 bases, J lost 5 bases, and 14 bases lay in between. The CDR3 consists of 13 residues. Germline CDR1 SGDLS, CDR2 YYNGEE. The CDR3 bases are TGTGCCAGCACCCCCCCTGGGGGGACTGAAGCTTTCTTT. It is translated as CASTPPGGTEAFF.

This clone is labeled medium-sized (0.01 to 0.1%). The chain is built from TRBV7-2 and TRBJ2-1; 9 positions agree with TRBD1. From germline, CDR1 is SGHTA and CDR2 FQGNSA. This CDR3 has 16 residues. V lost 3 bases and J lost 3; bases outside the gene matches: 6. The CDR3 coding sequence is TGTGCCAGCAGCTTGCAACCGGGACAGGGCTACAATGAGCAGTTCTTC. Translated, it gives CASSLQPGQGYNEQFF.

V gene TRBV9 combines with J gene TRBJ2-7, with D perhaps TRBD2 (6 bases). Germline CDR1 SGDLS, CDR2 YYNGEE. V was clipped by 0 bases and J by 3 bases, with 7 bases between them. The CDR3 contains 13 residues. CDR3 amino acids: CASSVDGGYEQYF. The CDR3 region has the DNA TGTGCCAGCAGCGTAGACGGGGGCTACGAGCAGTACTTC.

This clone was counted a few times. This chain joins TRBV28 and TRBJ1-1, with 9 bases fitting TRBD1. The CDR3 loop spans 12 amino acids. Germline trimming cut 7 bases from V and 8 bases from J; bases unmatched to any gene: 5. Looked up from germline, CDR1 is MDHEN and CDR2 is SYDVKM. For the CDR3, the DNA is TGTGCCAGCATCACGGACAGGGGAGAAGCTTTCTTT. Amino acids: CASITDRGEAFF.

CDR3 bases: TGTGCCAGCAGTGTATATCAGGGGCACTACAATGAGCAGTTCTTC. Translation gives CASSVYQGHYNEQFF. The chain is built from TRBV25-1 and TRBJ2-1; a possible D gene is TRBD1 (6 bases). V was clipped by 4 bases and J by 3 bases, with 13 bases between them. This CDR3 spans 15 amino acids. Germline V CDR1 and CDR2: MGHDK, SYGVNS. Full variable domain (rest looked up from reference TRBV25-1 and TRBJ2-1): EADIYQTPRYLVIGTGKKITLECSQTMGHDKMYWYQQDPGMELHLIHYSYGVNSTEKGDLSSESTVSRIRTEHFPLTLESARPSHTSQYLCASSVYQGHYNEQFFGPGTRLTVL.